A selection of T cell receptor beta chains follows, all from one sample in a study of regulatory T cells in long-lasting Graves disease. TCRdb used MiXCR to reprocess the multiplex PCR reads, holding one entry per CDR3 protein. The top ten clones hold around an eighth of a sample with around 400,000 distinct CDR3 sequences, under 25% of them seen once. The sequenced sample was peripheral blood mononuclear cells (PBMCs), obtained when the disease was refractory, from a patient treated with antithyroid drugs. All receptors come from a female donor with Graves disease. Both conserved end residues are part of each CDR3. D genes are given only for firm matches. A row's size may be missing; if present it is once, few, many or a size class.

v_call	d_call	clone_size	j_call	cdr3_nt	cdr3_aa
TRBV20-1	NA	few	TRBJ2-4	TGCAGTGCTCTGGTCGTGGACAAAAACATTCAGTACTTC	CSALVVDKNIQYF
TRBV9	TRBD2	NA	TRBJ2-7	TGTGCCAGCAGCGTCATAGGGACTAGCGGGAGCGAGCAGTACTTC	CASSVIGTSGSEQYF
TRBV7-9	NA	few	TRBJ1-1	TGTGCCAGCAGCTTACGGAGGGGGGTCACTGAAGCTTTCTTT	CASSLRRGVTEAFF
TRBV2	TRBD1	many	TRBJ1-1	TGTGCCAGCAGTGAAGCGGATTACAGGGGCACTGAAGCTTTCTTT	CASSEADYRGTEAFF
TRBV6-1	NA	many	TRBJ1-2	TGTGCCAGCAGTGAAGTGACAGGAGACTATGGCTACACCTTC	CASSEVTGDYGYTF
TRBV6-1	NA	many	TRBJ1-5	TGTGCCAGCAGGAGGGAGAGCAATCAGCCCCAGCATTTT	CASRRESNQPQHF
TRBV3-1	NA	few	TRBJ2-1	TGTGCCAGCAGCCGGGTGAGGCGGTCTCATGAGCAGTTCTTC	CASSRVRRSHEQFF
TRBV29-1	TRBD2	NA	TRBJ2-2	TGCAGCGTTCCGACTAGCGGGACGAACACCGGGGAGCTGTTTTTT	CSVPTSGTNTGELFF
TRBV15	TRBD2	many	TRBJ2-7	TGTGCCACCCGACTCGCGGGAGGGCCTTACGAGCAGTACTTC	CATRLAGGPYEQYF
TRBV3-1	TRBD2	NA	TRBJ2-4	TGTGCCAGCAGCCGCCTACTTAGCGGGTTAGCCAAAAACATTCAGTACTTC	CASSRLLSGLAKNIQYF
TRBV20-1	NA	many	TRBJ1-2	TGCAGTGCTAGACAGGGTGACTATGGCTACACCTTC	CSARQGDYGYTF
TRBV28	NA	many	TRBJ1-5	TGTGCCAGCCCCGCAGGGGCGGTCAAGGAGCCCCAGCATTTT	CASPAGAVKEPQHF
TRBV10-3	NA	NA	TRBJ2-5	TGTGCCGCCCAAGGGGCGGAGGAGACCCAGTACTTC	CAAQGAEETQYF
TRBV6-5	TRBD2	NA	TRBJ2-1	TGTGCCAGCAGTTCCTCTTGGACTAGCCGGGGGTTATACAATGAGCAGTTCTTC	CASSSSWTSRGLYNEQFF
TRBV5-1	TRBD2	few	TRBJ2-2	TGCGCCAGCAGCCCGGTGGGGACTAGCGGACGGGGCGGGGAGCTGTTTTTT	CASSPVGTSGRGGELFF
TRBV28	NA	many	TRBJ2-6	TGTGCCAGCAGTCTCGGACCCACCCGCTGGGCCAACGTCCTGACTTTC	CASSLGPTRWANVLTF
TRBV20-1	NA	many	TRBJ1-1	TGCAGTGCTAGAGACCGGCGCGGCCCGGGTTGGACTGAAGCTTTCTTT	CSARDRRGPGWTEAFF
TRBV5-1	NA	NA	TRBJ2-7	TGCGCCAGCAGCAAGACCCCTAGGAGCTCCTACGAGCAGTACTTC	CASSKTPRSSYEQYF